This T cell receptor beta chain is drawn from a study of post-analysis software for immune sequencing data. Study summary: Relapsing-remitting, secondary progressive and progressive-relapsing multiple sclerosis courses were included.

Tagging with unique molecular identifiers was a feature of the TCR beta cDNA libraries. T cells, about 0.9 to 11 million of them, yielded roughly 0.5 million cDNA molecules. TCRdb re-called the PCR reads with MiXCR, one entry per CDR3 protein. The data hold roughly 700,000 distinct CDR3 sequences, with 25% to 30% observed a single time. The specimen was blood. The sequence was obtained from a girl aged 10 to 17 with multiple sclerosis.

CDR3 DNA: TGTGCCAGCACAAGCACTAACTATGGCTACACCTTC. Translated, it gives CASTSTNYGYTF. The chain has TRBV6-6 and TRBJ1-2; unclear D gene. Germline V lookup: CDR1 MNHNY, CDR2 SVGAGI (reference sequence). The length of the CDR3 is 12 residues. Trimming removed 7 bases from V and 0 bases from J, with 6 bases in between.